This TCR beta chain originates from a study of vaccination and CD4 T cells after COVID-19. The wider study: In the convalescent group, nasal swab PCR was SARS-CoV-2 positive; roughly 10 cases were mild and one severe. General study findings and limits: Median about 86% of reactive clones detected in convalescent patients emerged only post-vaccination.

This CDR3 spans 12 amino acids. Trimming took off 8 bases at V and 4 bases at J, with 12 bases between the two ends. Germline assignment: CDR1 MGHDK and CDR2 SYGVNS. About this clonotype itself: What it binds is not known.

Noted treatment: approximately 9-day PBMC culture with coronavirus spike peptide pools or control peptides (ViraFEST assay). An Oncomine TCR Beta short-read assay was used to sequence the DNA from cultured CD4+ T cells. TCRdb analysed the PCR reads with MiXCR anew, one entry per CDR3 protein. Among over 10,000 distinct CDR3 sequences, over 35% were seen once, and the ten largest hold 7.5% to 9.5%. The sample in question was CD4+ T cells from blood, cultured in vitro, obtained after SARS-CoV-2 vaccination. The source is a human donor who had recovered from COVID-19. This rearrangement joins TRBV25-1 to TRBJ2-7; D may be TRBD1 or TRBD2 (5 bases each). In nucleotides, the CDR3 is TGTGCCAGCGGGGCCCGGGGATACGAGCAGTACTTC. It yields the protein CASGARGYEQYF.